Below, 21 T cell receptor beta chains from the same sample are listed, as sequenced in a study of chemoradiotherapy in HPV16-positive cancers. TCRdb keeps only in-frame clones here, not all; method: immunoSEQ multiplex PCR. The sample holds some 2,000 clones, over 75% seen once. The sample here was tumor tissue, taken from a patient who underwent chemoradiotherapy. All receptors come from a human donor with HPV-associated anogenital cancer.

This clone was observed a handful of times. The chain uses TRBV6-4 and TRBJ2-1; TRBD2 matches at 11 bases. Germline CDR1 reads MRHNA; CDR2 reads SNTAGT. With V trimmed by 2 bases and J by 3 bases, 3 bases remained unmatched. This CDR3 is 16 amino acids long. The CDR3 sequence: CASSDDGTSGYNEQFF. In DNA, the CDR3 is TGTGCCAGCAGTGACGACGGGACTAGCGGCTACAATGAGCAGTTCTTC.

The chain is built from TRBV5-6 and TRBJ2-5; D may be TRBD2 (5 bases). Trimming left V 2 bases short and J 5 bases short, with 10 bases between. CDR1 and CDR2 (germline): SGHDT, YYEEEE. The CDR3 length is 13 residues. CDR3 loop: CASSFPGTETQYF. The CDR3 DNA reads TGTGCCAGCAGCTTCCCGGGAACGGAGACCCAGTACTTC.

This clone was observed a single time. The chain links TRBV10-3 to TRBJ1-2; D call uncertain. The CDR3 loop spans 14 amino acids. Germline-derived CDR1 and CDR2 are ENHRY and SYGVKD. Trimming cost V 10 bases and J 0 bases, with 15 bases left between them. The chain's CDR3 is CATLDGDPNYGYTF. CDR3 nucleotides: TGTGCCACCTTGGACGGGGATCCTAACTATGGCTACACCTTC.

This clone was seen more than once but under ten times. This chain joins TRBV27 and TRBJ1-2, with 8 bases fitting TRBD1. Per the germline V gene, CDR1 is MNHEY and CDR2 is SMNVEV (reference sequence). After removal of 2 bases from V and 5 bases from J, the junction contained 10 bases not matched to a gene. CDR3 length: 16 residues. The DNA for the CDR3 is TGTGCCAGCAGTTTAACAGGGGGGAACCCTCTTTATGGCTACACCTTC. It is translated as CASSLTGGNPLYGYTF.

This clone showed up just a few times. The CDR3 nucleotides read TGTGCCAGCAGCCCGGGAATCTTTCAGGGAGGTGATGGCTACACCTTC. This codes for CASSPGIFQGGDGYTF. The V call is TRBV7-9, the J call TRBJ1-2; D may be TRBD1 (5 bases). Germline V gives CDR1 SEHNR, CDR2 FQNEAQ (reference sequence). The CDR3 has 16 amino acids. Trimming removed 5 bases at V and 6 bases at J, with 22 bases between.

J is TRBJ2-3 and V is TRBV2; D remains ambiguous. The V end lost 2 bases, the J end lost 5 bases, and 8 bases lay between the germline ends. CDR3 length: 13 residues. The germline V gene encodes CDR1 SNHLY and CDR2 FYNNEI. The CDR3 loop is CASSEFWGDTQYF. CDR3 DNA: TGTGCCAGCAGTGAATTTTGGGGAGATACGCAGTATTTT.

The gene calls are TRBV5-1 and TRBJ2-3, with TRBD2 matching 7 bases. The V gene end was trimmed by 0 bases and the J gene end by 4 bases; junction bases not matched to a gene: 5. Germline CDR1 SGHRS, CDR2 YFSETQ. CDR3 length: 15 amino acids. The CDR3 coding sequence is TGCGCCAGCAGCTTGGGACTAGCCGCATCAGATACGCAGTATTTT. This sequence encodes CASSLGLAASDTQYF.

This clone was observed a single time. The chain employs TRBV19 and TRBJ2-7; D unresolved. Looked up from germline, CDR1 is LNHDA and CDR2 is SQIVND (reference sequence). CDR3 length equals 11 residues. Trimming shortened V by 5 bases and J by 3 bases, and 5 bases separated the two germline ends. The CDR3: CASSGNYEQYF. Here the CDR3 DNA reads TGTGCCAGTAGTGGCAACTACGAGCAGTACTTC. The whole variable domain, filled in from reference TRBV19 and TRBJ2-7, reads DGGITQSPKYLFRKEGQNVTLSCEQNLNHDAMYWYRQDPGQGLRLIYYSQIVNDFQKGDIAEGYSVSREKKESFPLTVTSAQKNPTAFYLCASSGNYEQYFGPGTRLTVT.

As for this clone: A junction boundary mismatches the germline segment, possibly from a read error. This rearrangement joins TRBV7-2 to TRBJ2-5; D remains ambiguous. This CDR3 is built from 12 residues. Germline lookup yields CDR1 SGHTA and CDR2 FQGNSA. Written as DNA, the CDR3 is TGTGCCAGCAGCGCGACTCAAGGGACCCAGTACTTC. As protein: CASSATQGTQYF.

The rearrangement joins TRBV7-9 to TRBJ1-3; a possible D gene is TRBD1 (6 bases). The CDR3 is 16 amino acids. V was shortened by 1 base and J by 4 bases, with 14 bases between the two germline ends. CDR1 and CDR2 (germline): SEHNR, FQNEAQ (reference sequence). For the CDR3, the DNA is TGTGCCAGCAGCTTAGATTTTGGGGACATCGGAAACACCATATATTTT. Protein: CASSLDFGDIGNTIYF.

This clone is large. This chain connects TRBV30 to TRBJ2-6, with TRBD2 as a possible D gene (7 bases). In germline, CDR1 is GTSNPN, CDR2 SVGIG (reference sequence). V lost 5 bases and J lost 1, with 15 bases in between. CDR3 length: 16 residues. This CDR3 is CAWGPGGASGANVLTF. DNA for the CDR3: TGTGCCTGGGGCCCGGGGGGCGCGTCTGGGGCCAACGTCCTGACTTTC.

J is TRBJ2-7 and V is TRBV27; possibly TRBD2 for D (6 bases). With 9 bases removed from V and 0 bases from J, the gap between germline ends came to 12 bases. This CDR3 spans 13 amino acids. Germline CDR1 is MNHEY and CDR2 is SMNVEV (reference sequence). CDR3: CASKDGSSYEQYF. The CDR3 DNA reads TGTGCCAGTAAAGACGGGAGCTCCTACGAGCAGTACTTC.

This clone has just one count. This chain connects TRBV6-1 to TRBJ1-4; D uncertain. CDR1 and CDR2 from the germline V gene are MNHNS and SASEGT. CDR3 size: 17 residues. V was cut by 4 bases and J by 8 bases, with 23 bases left in between. As DNA, the CDR3 is TGTGCCAGCAGTGGGTCCCTCAGACTGCAAACGGGGGAAAAACTGTTTTTT. Residues: CASSGSLRLQTGEKLFF.

The V gene is TRBV7-9, the J gene TRBJ2-3; TRBD2 matches at 10 bases. This CDR3 has 16 residues. The J segment lost 2 bases and the V segment lost 4 bases, leaving 6 bases of the junction unmatched. Germline V lookup: CDR1 SEHNR, CDR2 FQNEAQ (reference sequence). The CDR3: CASSSGTSVFTDTQYF. DNA for the CDR3: TGTGCCAGCAGCTCCGGGACTAGCGTTTTCACAGATACGCAGTATTTT.

The chain is built from TRBV10-2 and TRBJ2-2; TRBD1 matches at 9 bases. The length of the CDR3 is 14 residues. Germline V lookup: CDR1 WSHSY, CDR2 SAAADI. J gave up 5 bases and V 7 bases, and 5 bases lay outside the gene matches. The CDR3 DNA sequence: TGCGCCAGCAAGGGACAGGGTCAGACCGGGGAGCTGTTTTTT. Its translation: CASKGQGQTGELFF.

V and J are TRBV27 and TRBJ2-7, with D tentatively TRBD2 (5 bases). CDR3 length: 12 residues. The V end was cut by 6 bases, the J end by 4 bases, with 10 bases between. CDR1 is MNHEY, CDR2 SMNVEV, per germline (reference sequence). This CDR3 reads CASRGEEYEQYF. Here the CDR3 DNA reads TGTGCCAGCAGGGGAGAGGAGTACGAGCAGTACTTC.

The V and J genes are TRBV7-6 and TRBJ1-2; D is unresolved. Germline-derived CDR1 and CDR2 are SGHVS and FNYEAQ. The CDR3 covers 13 residues. V shed 4 bases and J shed 6 bases, with 12 bases lying between them. CDR3 in DNA: TGTGCCAGCAGCTCTAGTAATTCGCATGGCTACACCTTC. This sequence encodes CASSSSNSHGYTF.

The chain uses TRBV11-2 and TRBJ2-7; the D is unclear. The V gene's germline CDR1 is SGHAT and CDR2 FQNNGV. The CDR3 covers 13 residues. V lost 4 bases, J lost 3 bases, and 10 bases lay in between. CDR3 amino acids: CASSWYSYYEQYF. For the CDR3, the DNA is TGTGCCAGCAGCTGGTACAGCTACTACGAGCAGTACTTC.

The chain combines TRBV4-1 with TRBJ1-2; possible D gene TRBD1, 5 bases. V gave up 1 base and J gave up 2 bases, with 11 bases separating them. This CDR3 spans 15 amino acids. Germline V gene lookup returns CDR1 MGHRA and CDR2 YSYEKL. The CDR3 sequence: CASSQGGGVNYGYTF. CDR3 nucleotide sequence: TGCGCCAGCAGCCAAGGGGGAGGGGTAAACTATGGCTACACCTTC.

V and J are TRBV5-1 and TRBJ2-2; weak D call: TRBD2 (7 bases). Germline CDR1 and CDR2: SGHRS and YFSETQ. V was clipped by 5 bases and J by 4 bases, with 15 bases between them. The CDR3 is made up of 15 amino acids. Here the CDR3 reads CASSLRGGGTGELFF. DNA for the CDR3: TGCGCCAGCAGTCTCAGAGGGGGGGGCACCGGGGAGCTGTTTTTT. The full variable domain, with the rest looked up from reference TRBV5-1 and TRBJ2-2, is KAGVTQTPRYLIKTRGQQVTLSCSPISGHRSVSWYQQTPGQGLQFLFEYFSETQRNKGNFPGRFSGRQFSNSRSEMNVSTLELGDSALYLCASSLRGGGTGELFFGEGSRLTVL.

Concerning this clone itself: Additional DNA sequences in this sample encode the identical CDR3. This chain joins TRBV9 and TRBJ2-3; TRBD1 might be the D (7 bases). From germline, CDR1 is SGDLS and CDR2 YYNGEE. With 0 bases removed from V and 3 bases from J, the gap between germline ends came to 11 bases. The CDR3 totals 15 residues. The CDR3 nucleotides read TGTGCCAGCAGCGTAGAACAGGGGAGGACAGATACGCAGTATTTT. Amino acid sequence: CASSVEQGRTDTQYF. The variable domain in full, completed from reference TRBV9 and TRBJ2-3, reads DSGVTQTPKHLITATGQRVTLRCSPRSGDLSVYWYQQSLDQGLQFLIQYYNGEERAKGNILERFSAQQFPDLHSELNLSSLELGDSALYFCASSVEQGRTDTQYFGPGTRLTVL.